The present T cell receptor (beta chain) was sequenced within a study of blood T cell repertoires in COVID-19. Looking at the study overall: COVID-19 samples, acute and convalescent, were from the United States, Italy and Spain. From T cells, B-cell-depleted T cells, or PBMCs came the material, which was cDNA or gDNA.

This clone was seen just once. Original analysis: Reference gene primer amplification in the assay estimated nucleated cell counts. The repertoire was sequenced with immunoSEQ multiplex PCR; TCRdb's copy has only in-frame clones and lacks some. For V, J and clone size, that table is used; D and trimming come from the DNA. Among about 140,000 clones listed, over 75% were seen once. This sequence originates from a man aged 60-69 years with active or convalescent COVID-19. Material: peripheral blood.

For the CDR3, the DNA is TGTGCCAGCAGCTGGACAGCTGGAAACACCATATATTTT. Translating it yields CASSWTAGNTIYF. The gene calls are TRBV6-6 and TRBJ1-3; maybe TRBD1 (6 bases). The CDR3 sequence is 13 residues long. Germline V CDR1 and CDR2: MNHNY, SVGAGI (reference sequence). The germline V and J ends were trimmed by 6 bases and 2 bases, with 8 bases remaining between them.